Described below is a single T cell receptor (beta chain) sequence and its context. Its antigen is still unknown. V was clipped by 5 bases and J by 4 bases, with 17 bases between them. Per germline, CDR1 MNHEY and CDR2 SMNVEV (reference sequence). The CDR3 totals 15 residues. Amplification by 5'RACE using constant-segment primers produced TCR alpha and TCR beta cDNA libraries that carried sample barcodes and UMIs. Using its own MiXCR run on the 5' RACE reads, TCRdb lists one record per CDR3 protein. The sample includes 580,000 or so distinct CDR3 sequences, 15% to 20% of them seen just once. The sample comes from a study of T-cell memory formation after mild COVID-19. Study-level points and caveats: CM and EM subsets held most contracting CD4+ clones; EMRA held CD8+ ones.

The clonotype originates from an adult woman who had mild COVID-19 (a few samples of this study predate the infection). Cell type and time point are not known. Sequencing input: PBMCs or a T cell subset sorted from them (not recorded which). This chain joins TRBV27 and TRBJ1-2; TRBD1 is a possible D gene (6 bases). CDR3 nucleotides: TGTGCCAGCAGTCAAGGACAGCCCGGGGTCTATGGCTACACCTTC. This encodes CASSQGQPGVYGYTF.